A selection of T cell receptor beta chains follows, all from one sample in a study of blood T cell repertoires in COVID-19. Produced via immunoSEQ multiplex PCR; TCRdb's table is partial and in-frame only. This sample has about 240,000 clones, with 86% found just once. The specimen was peripheral blood. Receptor source: a man at least 80 years old with acute or convalescent COVID-19. The CDR3 runs from the conserved cysteine through the conserved F or W. The D gene is left open where the match is weak. Rows may omit the clone size; those that give it use once, few, many or a size class.

V gene: TRBV5-4
clone size: NA
J gene: TRBJ1-1
D gene: TRBD1
CDR3 protein: CASSPPPTGVAAEAFF
CDR3 DNA: TGTGCCAGCAGCCCCCCCCCGACAGGGGTAGCGGCTGAAGCTTTCTTT

V gene: TRBV4-2
clone size: NA
J gene: TRBJ1-5
D gene: NA
CDR3 protein: CASSQDNSNQPQHF
CDR3 DNA: TGTGCCAGCAGCCAAGACAATAGCAATCAGCCCCAGCATTTT

V gene: TRBV6-6
clone size: NA
J gene: TRBJ1-4
D gene: NA
CDR3 protein: CASLDRRGEKLFF
CDR3 DNA: TGTGCCAGCCTTGACAGGCGAGGTGAAAAACTGTTTTTT

V gene: TRBV9
clone size: NA
J gene: TRBJ2-4
D gene: NA
CDR3 protein: CASSPGGIQYF
CDR3 DNA: TGTGCCAGCAGCCCCGGGGGCATTCAGTACTTC

V gene: TRBV7-2
clone size: NA
J gene: TRBJ2-7
D gene: NA
CDR3 protein: CASSLRQGGEQYF
CDR3 DNA: TGTGCCAGCAGCCTCCGACAGGGAGGCGAGCAGTACTTC

V gene: TRBV28
clone size: NA
J gene: TRBJ1-3
D gene: NA
CDR3 protein: CASSLGQSYGNTIYF
CDR3 DNA: TGTGCCAGCAGTTTGGGGCAGTCATACGGAAACACCATATATTTT

V gene: TRBV19
clone size: NA
J gene: TRBJ1-6
D gene: NA
CDR3 protein: CASSIRGISPLHF
CDR3 DNA: TGTGCCAGTAGTATCAGAGGGATTTCACCCCTCCACTTT

V gene: TRBV6-5
clone size: few
J gene: TRBJ2-2
D gene: TRBD1
CDR3 protein: CASSIYRGWSGELFF
CDR3 DNA: TGTGCCAGCAGCATATACAGGGGATGGTCCGGGGAGCTGTTTTTT

V gene: TRBV5-1
clone size: NA
J gene: TRBJ1-3
D gene: NA
CDR3 protein: CASSLAGRAGNTIYF
CDR3 DNA: TGCGCCAGCAGCTTGGCGGGGAGGGCTGGAAACACCATATATTTT

V gene: TRBV5-1
clone size: NA
J gene: TRBJ1-3
D gene: NA
CDR3 protein: CASSLTVSGNTIYF
CDR3 DNA: TGCGCCAGCAGCTTGACAGTCTCTGGAAACACCATATATTTT

V gene: TRBV2
clone size: NA
J gene: TRBJ1-2
D gene: NA
CDR3 protein: CASRRGLNYGYTF
CDR3 DNA: TGTGCCAGTAGACGGGGACTTAACTATGGCTACACCTTC

V gene: TRBV5-6
clone size: once
J gene: TRBJ1-2
D gene: TRBD1
CDR3 protein: CASSPANRGAGYTF
CDR3 DNA: TGTGCCAGCAGCCCCGCGAACAGGGGCGCTGGCTACACCTTC

V gene: TRBV20-1
clone size: few
J gene: TRBJ1-1
D gene: NA
CDR3 protein: CSASVDSEAFF
CDR3 DNA: TGCAGTGCCTCGGTGGACAGTGAAGCTTTCTTT

V gene: TRBV3-1/TRBV3-2
clone size: NA
J gene: TRBJ1-1
D gene: NA
CDR3 protein: CASSQGGPNTEAFF
CDR3 DNA: TGTGCCAGCAGCCAAGGGGGGCCGAACACTGAAGCTTTCTTT

V gene: TRBV5-4
clone size: NA
J gene: TRBJ1-4
D gene: NA
CDR3 protein: CASSSGAIQNEKLFF
CDR3 DNA: TGTGCCAGCAGCTCTGGAGCAATTCAGAATGAAAAACTGTTTTTT

V gene: TRBV5-3
clone size: NA
J gene: TRBJ1-6
D gene: NA
CDR3 protein: CARSSPHLRWLSSGNSPLHF
CDR3 DNA: TGTGCCAGAAGCTCTCCACACCTCAGATGGCTTAGCTCGGGTAATTCACCCCTCCACTTT

V gene: TRBV10-3
clone size: few
J gene: TRBJ1-5
D gene: NA
CDR3 protein: CAISESGAPSGQPQHF
CDR3 DNA: TGTGCCATCAGTGAGTCAGGGGCACCGTCAGGACAGCCCCAGCATTTT

V gene: TRBV7-8
clone size: NA
J gene: TRBJ1-6
D gene: NA
CDR3 protein: CASSLNRADNSPLHF
CDR3 DNA: TGTGCCAGCAGCTTAAACAGGGCGGATAATTCACCCCTCCACTTT

V gene: TRBV28
clone size: few
J gene: TRBJ1-1
D gene: NA
CDR3 protein: CASSQPSTGTNTEAFF
CDR3 DNA: TGTGCCAGCAGCCAGCCCTCGACAGGCACGAACACTGAAGCTTTCTTT

V gene: TRBV11-2
clone size: NA
J gene: TRBJ2-7
D gene: NA
CDR3 protein: CASSRPAGVSSYEQYF
CDR3 DNA: TGTGCCAGCAGCCGCCCCGCAGGGGTCTCCTCCTACGAGCAGTACTTC

V gene: TRBV6-5
clone size: NA
J gene: TRBJ2-7
D gene: NA
CDR3 protein: CASRRRAGSYEQYF
CDR3 DNA: TGTGCCAGCCGGCGAAGGGCAGGGTCCTACGAGCAGTACTTC

V gene: TRBV7-2
clone size: NA
J gene: TRBJ2-2
D gene: NA
CDR3 protein: CASSSRGPPNTGELFF
CDR3 DNA: TGTGCCAGCAGCTCTCGGGGTCCTCCTAACACCGGGGAGCTGTTTTTT

V gene: TRBV7-8
clone size: NA
J gene: TRBJ2-1
D gene: NA
CDR3 protein: CASSTLLSGFGNEQFF
CDR3 DNA: TGTGCCAGCAGCACCTTGCTTTCGGGGTTTGGCAATGAGCAGTTCTTC

V gene: TRBV7-9
clone size: NA
J gene: TRBJ2-1
D gene: TRBD1
CDR3 protein: CASSSLDRDEQFF
CDR3 DNA: TGTGCCAGCAGCTCCCTGGACAGGGATGAGCAGTTCTTC

V gene: TRBV5-1
clone size: once
J gene: TRBJ2-7
D gene: TRBD2
CDR3 protein: CASSLTSGRAGYEQYF
CDR3 DNA: TGCGCCAGCAGCTTGACTAGCGGGAGGGCCGGATACGAGCAGTACTTC

V gene: TRBV4-3
clone size: NA
J gene: TRBJ1-1
D gene: TRBD1
CDR3 protein: CASSQETGGITEAFF
CDR3 DNA: TGCGCCAGCAGCCAAGAGACAGGGGGCATCACTGAAGCTTTCTTT

V gene: TRBV14
clone size: NA
J gene: TRBJ2-7
D gene: TRBD2
CDR3 protein: CASSQTQLAGYEQYF
CDR3 DNA: TGTGCCAGCAGCCAAACCCAGCTAGCGGGCTACGAGCAGTACTTC

V gene: TRBV28
clone size: NA
J gene: TRBJ1-6
D gene: NA
CDR3 protein: CASSPAGEANSPLHF
CDR3 DNA: TGTGCCAGCAGTCCGGCGGGAGAGGCTAATTCACCCCTCCACTTT

V gene: TRBV2
clone size: NA
J gene: TRBJ1-4
D gene: NA
CDR3 protein: CASSDGRVGEKLFF
CDR3 DNA: TGTGCCAGCAGTGATGGGAGGGTGGGGGAAAAACTGTTTTTT

V gene: TRBV18
clone size: once
J gene: TRBJ2-7
D gene: NA
CDR3 protein: CASSPPVGGGYEQYF
CDR3 DNA: TGTGCCAGCTCACCCCCGGTGGGAGGGGGCTACGAGCAGTACTTC

V gene: TRBV7-6
clone size: NA
J gene: TRBJ2-1
D gene: TRBD2
CDR3 protein: CASSLARLAGKDEQFF
CDR3 DNA: TGTGCCAGCAGCTTAGCGCGACTAGCGGGCAAGGATGAGCAGTTCTTC

V gene: TRBV10-2
clone size: NA
J gene: TRBJ1-2
D gene: NA
CDR3 protein: CASSVDTLNYGYTF
CDR3 DNA: TGCGCCAGCAGTGTGGACACTTTAAACTATGGCTACACCTTC

V gene: TRBV5-1
clone size: few
J gene: TRBJ1-4
D gene: NA
CDR3 protein: CASSLEPEGKLFF
CDR3 DNA: TGCGCCAGCAGCTTGGAGCCAGAGGGAAAACTGTTTTTT

V gene: TRBV19
clone size: few
J gene: TRBJ2-7
D gene: NA
CDR3 protein: CASSNRRRGSYEQYF
CDR3 DNA: TGTGCCAGTAGCAACCGCCGGCGGGGCTCCTACGAGCAGTACTTC

V gene: TRBV9
clone size: NA
J gene: TRBJ1-2
D gene: TRBD1
CDR3 protein: CASSPSGQGHGYTF
CDR3 DNA: TGTGCCAGCAGCCCCAGCGGACAGGGGCACGGCTACACCTTC